This T cell receptor beta chain originates from a study of regulatory T cells in long-lasting Graves disease. Combining iRepertoire HTBI primers with Arm-PCR of CDR3 regions, the authors built TCR beta libraries. TCRdb analysed the multiplex PCR reads with MiXCR anew, one entry per CDR3 protein. The sample has around 430,000 distinct CDR3 sequences; approximately 23% are singletons. Study observations and caveats: Small numbers of samples may have cut accuracy. There were preferences for TRBV28, TRBJ1-2 and TRBJ2-5 in persistent disease.

Trimming took 3 bases from V and 1 from J, leaving 10 bases between them. This CDR3 region has 16 residues. CDR1 is SGHDN, CDR2 FVKESK, per germline. The time point here: persistent/refractory GD, antithyroid drugs over 5 years with positive TRAb. Researchers made the TCR library from RNA that was extracted from PBMCs. Graves' disease diagnosis followed American Thyroid Association guidelines. Patients of an endocrinology department in Xi'an, China, were included. This clonotype was counted many times. As yet, its antigen is unknown. Sequencing was performed on peripheral blood mononuclear cells (PBMCs), taken when the disease was refractory, from a patient treated with antithyroid drugs. This rearrangement joins TRBV14 to TRBJ2-6, with unresolved D. The receptor was derived from a female donor with Graves disease. CDR3 sequence reads: CASSHLVGSGANVLTF. The CDR3 DNA follows: TGTGCCAGCAGCCACCTGGTAGGGTCTGGGGCCAACGTCCTGACTTTC.